This T cell receptor beta chain is drawn from a study of identical twins. A note on this clonotype: No antigen is known for it.

Overall study findings and caveats: Out-of-frame sharing of TCR alpha in monozygotic twins was underestimated by models.

TCRdb redid the calling of the 5' RACE reads with MiXCR, one entry per CDR3 protein. Among around 280,000 distinct CDR3 sequences, more than 6.5% were seen once, and the ten largest hold approximately 2.1%. The CDR3 sequence is 15 residues long. The V and J ends lost 6 bases and 8 bases, in that order; junction bases with no gene match: 10. These data are also associated with another study on yellow fever vaccine responses in identical twins. Per that paper: Reported findings indicate that twins' vaccine T cell responses seemed partially convergent, partially personalized.

This sequence joins TRBV12-3 or TRBV12-4 and TRBJ2-1; 10 bases are a match to TRBD2. Sample: memory (CD45RO+) T cells sorted from blood. The sequence was collected from a woman younger than 35 in good health. The CDR3 coding sequence is TGTGCCAGCAGGCCTCTAGCGGGAGTTCGGGATGAGCAGTTCTTC. Its translation: CASRPLAGVRDEQFF.